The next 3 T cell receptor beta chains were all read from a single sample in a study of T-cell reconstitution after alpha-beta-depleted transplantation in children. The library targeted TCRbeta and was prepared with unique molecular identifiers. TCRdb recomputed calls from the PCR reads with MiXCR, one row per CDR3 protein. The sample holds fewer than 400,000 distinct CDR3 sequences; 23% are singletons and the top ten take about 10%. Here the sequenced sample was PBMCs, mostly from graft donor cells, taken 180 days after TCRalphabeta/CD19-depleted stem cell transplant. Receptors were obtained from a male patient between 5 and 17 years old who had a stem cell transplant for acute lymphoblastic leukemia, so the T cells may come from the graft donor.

In DNA, the CDR3 is TGTGCCAGCAGCCAAAGTATTGGGGGGGGTCAGCCCCAGCATTTT. Protein product: CASSQSIGGGQPQHF. The gene calls are TRBV4-2 and TRBJ1-5, with D possibly being TRBD1 (5 bases). The CDR3 consists of 15 residues. CDR1 and CDR2 from the germline V gene are LGHNA and YNFKEQ. V was cut by 2 bases and J by 6 bases, with 14 bases left in between.

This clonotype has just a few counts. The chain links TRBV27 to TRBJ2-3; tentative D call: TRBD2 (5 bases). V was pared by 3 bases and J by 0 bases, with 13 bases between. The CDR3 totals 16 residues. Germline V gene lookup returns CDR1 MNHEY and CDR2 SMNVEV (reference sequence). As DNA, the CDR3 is TGTGCCAGCAGTTTCAGAGCGCGGACTAGCACAGATACGCAGTATTTT. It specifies CASSFRARTSTDTQYF.

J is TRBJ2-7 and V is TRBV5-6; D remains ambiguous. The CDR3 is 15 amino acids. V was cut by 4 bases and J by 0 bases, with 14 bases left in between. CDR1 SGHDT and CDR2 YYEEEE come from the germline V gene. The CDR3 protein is CASSPYSSSSYEQYF. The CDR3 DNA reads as TGTGCCAGCAGCCCGTATAGCTCCAGCTCCTACGAGCAGTACTTC.